This T cell receptor (beta chain) was sequenced in a study of beta chain features in type 1 diabetes. Study-wide context: Sorted cells examined across all samples numbered 107,917,701. Study-wide results and caveats: A moderate, significant TCRB CDR3 shortening appeared in type 1 diabetes across four CD4+ subsets.

The sample holds a few counts of this clone. Its antigen is undetermined. The isolated RNA, all of it, was reverse transcribed, so expressed TCRB transcripts were what got sequenced. Libraries were prepared by immunoSEQ multiplex PCR; TCRdb keeps only in-frame clonotypes and omits some of them. The table records about 150,000 clones, approximately 8.1% of them present only once. A single heparinised blood sample, averaging roughly 100 mL, was obtained per donor. V lost 0 bases and J lost 2; bases outside the gene matches: 6. The CDR3 loop spans 16 amino acids. CDR1 LGHNA and CDR2 YSLEER come from the germline V gene.

Sequenced input: central memory CD4+ T cells from blood. The receptor was derived from a man aged 18 to 30 in good health. The chain employs TRBV4-3 and TRBJ2-7; 8 bases align to TRBD1. CDR3 in DNA: TGCGCCAGCAGCCAAGATCCGAGGACAGGGACCTACGAGCAGTACTTC. Residues: CASSQDPRTGTYEQYF.